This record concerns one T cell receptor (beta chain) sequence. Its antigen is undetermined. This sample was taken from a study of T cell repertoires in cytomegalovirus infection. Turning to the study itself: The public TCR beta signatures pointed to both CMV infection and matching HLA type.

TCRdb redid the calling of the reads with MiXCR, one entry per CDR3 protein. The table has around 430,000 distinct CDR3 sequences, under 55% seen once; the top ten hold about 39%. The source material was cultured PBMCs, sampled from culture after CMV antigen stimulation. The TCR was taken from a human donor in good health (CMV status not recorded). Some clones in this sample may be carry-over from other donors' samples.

CDR3 in DNA: TGCGCCAGCAGCCAAGAGGGCTCGTGGGAGACCCAGTACTTC. Protein sequence: CASSQEGSWETQYF. The chain has TRBV4-1 and TRBJ2-5; D remains ambiguous. Per the germline V gene, CDR1 is MGHRA and CDR2 is YSYEKL. The CDR3 runs 14 residues. Trimming took off 0 bases at V and 5 bases at J, with 10 bases between the two ends.